The next 9 T cell receptor beta chains were all read from a single sample in a study of early T cells in non-severe SARS-CoV-2 infection. MiXCR, run by TCRdb on the 5' RACE reads, gives a single entry per CDR3 protein. This table has 20,000 to 30,000 distinct CDR3 sequences, roughly 4.2% appearing once. The sequenced sample was whole blood. Every receptor here comes from an adult who was a healthcare worker with PCR-confirmed SARS-CoV-2 infection or an uninfected control (not recorded which).

This clonotype was counted many times. The genes are TRBV5-1 and TRBJ2-2, with 7 bases fitting TRBD1. This CDR3 has 14 residues. Per the germline V gene, CDR1 is SGHRS and CDR2 is YFSETQ. J gave up 3 bases and V 5 bases, and 4 bases lay outside the gene matches. The CDR3 nucleotides are TGCGCCAGCAGAGGACAGGCCGACACCGGGGAGCTGTTTTTT. It encodes CASRGQADTGELFF. The full variable domain, rest sourced from reference TRBV5-1 and TRBJ2-2, is KAGVTQTPRYLIKTRGQQVTLSCSPISGHRSVSWYQQTPGQGLQFLFEYFSETQRNKGNFPGRFSGRQFSNSRSEMNVSTLELGDSALYLCASRGQADTGELFFGEGSRLTVL.

Points on this clonotype: A much larger clone lies one base from this, so it may be a read error. This chain links TRBV28 with TRBJ1-6, with D possibly TRBD1 on 5 matching bases. Germline CDR1 MDHEN, CDR2 SYDVKM. The CDR3 consists of 13 residues. CDR3 bases: TGTGCCAGCAGGGGGACCGGGGGTTCACCCCCCCACTTT. Translated, it gives CASRGTGGSPPHF.

This clonotype is termed medium-sized (0.01 to 0.1%). This chain links TRBV15 with TRBJ1-1, with TRBD1 identical over 8 bases. The germline V gene has CDR1 LNHNV and CDR2 YYDKDF (reference sequence). The CDR3 has 14 residues. V lost 6 bases and J lost 1; bases outside the gene matches: 4. The CDR3 protein is CATRKDRANTEAFF. The DNA for the CDR3 is TGTGCCACCAGGAAGGACAGGGCGAACACTGAAGCTTTCTTT. The full variable domain, its missing parts supplied by reference TRBV15 and TRBJ1-1, is DAMVIQNPRYQVTQFGKPVTLSCSQTLNHNVMYWYQQKSSQAPKLLFHYYDKDFNNEADTPDNFQSRRPNTSFCFLDIRSPGLGDTAMYLCATRKDRANTEAFFGQGTRLTVV.

Ten or more counts support this clonotype. This chain connects TRBV24-1 to TRBJ2-1, with 7 bases matching TRBD2. CDR3 length: 13 residues. Germline V gene lookup returns CDR1 KGHDR and CDR2 SFDVKD. Trimming at V came to 10 bases and at J to 3 bases, leaving 5 bases not matched to a gene. CDR3 coding DNA: TGTGCCACAGTGGGACTACGCTACAATGAGCAGTTCTTC. Amino acids: CATVGLRYNEQFF.

Ten or more counts support this clonotype. The chain couples TRBV24-1 to TRBJ1-4; D might be TRBD1 (5 bases). V was cut by 0 bases and J by 5 bases, with 15 bases left in between. The CDR3 has 17 residues. Per the germline V gene, CDR1 is KGHDR and CDR2 is SFDVKD. The CDR3 here is CATSDLRSGRTNEKLFF. In DNA, the CDR3 is TGTGCCACCAGTGATTTGAGATCGGGCAGGACAAATGAAAAACTGTTTTTT.

The gene calls are TRBV6-2 or TRBV6-3 and TRBJ1-5; D may be TRBD1 (6 bases). The CDR3 extends over 16 amino acids. Deletions cut 2 bases from V and 3 bases from J, with 14 bases between. Germline lookup yields CDR1 MNHEY and CDR2 SVGEGT. Here the CDR3 DNA reads TGTGCCAGCAGTTACGGGGGGGCCCCGGCCAATCAGCCCCAGCATTTT. Encoded protein: CASSYGGAPANQPQHF.

With regard to this clonotype: This may stem from a read error, because a much larger clone lies one nucleotide away. The chain employs TRBV4-3 and TRBJ2-1; D is perhaps TRBD1 (6 bases). Germline assignment: CDR1 LGHNA and CDR2 YSLEER. V was pared by 0 bases and J by 5 bases, with 11 bases between. The CDR3 runs 15 residues. CDR3 DNA: TGCGCCAGCAGCCAAGACAGGGGTACCCACAATGAGCAGTTCTTC. This translates into CASSQDRGTHNEQFF.

This clonotype was counted many times. CDR3 DNA: TGTGCCAGCAGTACAGCGGGGGGAGGAGAGCAGTTCTTC. The encoded protein is CASSTAGGGEQFF. The V gene is TRBV6-2 or TRBV6-3, the J gene TRBJ2-1, with 9 bases identical to TRBD2. The CDR3 contains 13 residues. V trimming: 5 bases; J trimming: 10 bases; junction bases outside the gene matches: 6. CDR1 MNHEY and CDR2 SVGEGT come from the germline V gene.

This clonotype showed up many times. The chain employs TRBV20-1 and TRBJ1-2, with D possibly being TRBD1 (5 bases). CDR1 and CDR2 from the germline V gene are DFQATT and SNEGSKA (reference sequence). The CDR3 loop spans 16 amino acids. The CDR3 region has the DNA TGCAGCGCTCCCCAGCTCGGGCAGGGAAGTAACTATGGCTACACCTTC. Its translation: CSAPQLGQGSNYGYTF.